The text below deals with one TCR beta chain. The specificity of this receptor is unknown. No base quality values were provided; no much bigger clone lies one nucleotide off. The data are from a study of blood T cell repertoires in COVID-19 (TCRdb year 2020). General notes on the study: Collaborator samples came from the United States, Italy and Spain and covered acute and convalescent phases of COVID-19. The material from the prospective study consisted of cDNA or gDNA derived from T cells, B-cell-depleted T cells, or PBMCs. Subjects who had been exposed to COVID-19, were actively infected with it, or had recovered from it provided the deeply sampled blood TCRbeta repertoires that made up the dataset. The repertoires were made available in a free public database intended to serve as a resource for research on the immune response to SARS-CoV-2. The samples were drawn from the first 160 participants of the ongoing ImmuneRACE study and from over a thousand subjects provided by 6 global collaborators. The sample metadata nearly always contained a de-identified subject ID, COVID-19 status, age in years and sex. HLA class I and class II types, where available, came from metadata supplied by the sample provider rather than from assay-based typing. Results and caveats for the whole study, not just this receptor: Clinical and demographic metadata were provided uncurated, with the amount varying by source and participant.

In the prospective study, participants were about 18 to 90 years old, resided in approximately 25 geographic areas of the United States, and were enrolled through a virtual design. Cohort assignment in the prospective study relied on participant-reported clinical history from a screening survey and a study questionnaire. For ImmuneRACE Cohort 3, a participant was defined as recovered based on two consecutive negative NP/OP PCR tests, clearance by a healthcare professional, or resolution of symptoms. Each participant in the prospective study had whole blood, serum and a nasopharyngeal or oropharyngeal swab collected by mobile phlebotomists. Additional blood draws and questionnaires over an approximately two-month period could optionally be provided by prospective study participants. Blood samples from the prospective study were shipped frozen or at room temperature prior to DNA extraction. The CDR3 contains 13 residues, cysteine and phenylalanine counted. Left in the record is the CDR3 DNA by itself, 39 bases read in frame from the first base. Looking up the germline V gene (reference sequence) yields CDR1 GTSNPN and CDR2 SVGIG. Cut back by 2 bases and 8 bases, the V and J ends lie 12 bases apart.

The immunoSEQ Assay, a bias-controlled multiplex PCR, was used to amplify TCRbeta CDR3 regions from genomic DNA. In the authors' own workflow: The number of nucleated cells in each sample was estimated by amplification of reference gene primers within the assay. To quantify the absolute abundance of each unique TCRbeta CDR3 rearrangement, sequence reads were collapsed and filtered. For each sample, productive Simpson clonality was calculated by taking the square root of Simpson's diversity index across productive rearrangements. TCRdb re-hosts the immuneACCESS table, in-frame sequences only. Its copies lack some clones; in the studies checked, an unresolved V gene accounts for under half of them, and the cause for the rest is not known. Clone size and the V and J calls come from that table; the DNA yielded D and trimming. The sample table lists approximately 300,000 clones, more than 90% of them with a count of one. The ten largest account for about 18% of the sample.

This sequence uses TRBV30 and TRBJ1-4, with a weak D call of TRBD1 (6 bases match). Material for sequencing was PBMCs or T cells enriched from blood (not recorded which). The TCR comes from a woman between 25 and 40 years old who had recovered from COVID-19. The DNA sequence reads TGTGCCTGGAGTCAGGGGACGGGGGAAAAACTGTTTTTT. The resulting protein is CAWSQGTGEKLFF.